One sample yielded the 16 T cell receptor beta chains listed below, sequenced in a study of cytomegalovirus exposure and HLA in healthy donors. A multiplex PCR was run with 60 Vbeta primers and 13 Jbeta primers. This table comes from immunoSEQ multiplex PCR, and its TCRdb copy is limited to in-frame clones, with some not included. The sample lists 120,000 to 150,000 clones, about 80% occurring once. Sequencing input: PBMCs. These receptors all stem from a male donor in good health and CMV-seronegative.

The chain links TRBV10-3 to TRBJ2-7, with 13 positions matching TRBD2. Germline CDR1 and CDR2: ENHRY and SYGVKD. Trimming cost V 6 bases and J 2 bases; bases outside gene matches: 4. The CDR3 loop spans 15 amino acids. The CDR3 sequence: CAISEGLAGTYEQYF. The CDR3, as DNA: TGTGCCATCAGCGAGGGACTAGCGGGGACCTACGAGCAGTACTTC.

V usage is TRBV5-4 and J usage is TRBJ2-2, with D possibly being TRBD2 (6 bases). The length of the CDR3 is 14 residues. Germline V gives CDR1 SGHNT, CDR2 YYREEE (reference sequence). Trimming removed 4 bases from V and 2 bases from J, with 9 bases in between. Here the CDR3 DNA reads TGTGCCAGCAGCGCGGGACTTAACACCGGGGAGCTGTTTTTT. It codes for CASSAGLNTGELFF.

This sequence joins TRBV18 and TRBJ2-6, with 7 positions matching TRBD1. This CDR3 is 17 amino acids long. J was trimmed by 1 base and V by 3 bases; bases with no gene match: 6. Germline CDR1 is KGHSH and CDR2 is LQKENI. The CDR3 DNA is TGTGCCAGCTCACCGCCATCGACAGGGTCTGGGGCCAACGTCCTGACTTTC. Translating it yields CASSPPSTGSGANVLTF.

This CDR3 is CASSFGGQPQHF. The CDR3 nucleotides read TGTGCCAGCAGCTTCGGGGGACAGCCCCAGCATTTT. The genes are TRBV5-6 and TRBJ1-5, with TRBD1 as a possible D gene (5 bases). Germline V gene data show CDR1 as SGHDT and CDR2 as YYEEEE. CDR3 size: 12 residues. Between the trimmed V and J ends, which lost 2 bases and 7 bases, there was a span of 7 bases.

The chain uses TRBV7-2 and TRBJ2-3; D may be TRBD2 (5 bases). This CDR3 spans 12 amino acids. Trimming removed 8 bases at V and 8 bases at J, with 14 bases between. Germline loops: CDR1 SGHTA, CDR2 FQGNSA. CDR3 sequence (DNA): TGTGCCAGCTTCCGTGCGGGCGGTACGCAGTATTTT. Residues: CASFRAGGTQYF.

V gene TRBV28 combines with J gene TRBJ1-4, with 7 bases that match TRBD1. V shed 6 bases, J shed 7 bases, and the junction held 11 bases outside the gene matches. The germline V gene encodes CDR1 MDHEN and CDR2 SYDVKM. The CDR3 consists of 15 residues. This chain's CDR3 is CASRFGTDFGEKLFF. For the CDR3, the DNA is TGTGCCAGCAGATTCGGGACAGATTTCGGTGAAAAACTGTTTTTT.

The chain's CDR3 is CASSQLGQPQPQHF. DNA of the CDR3: TGTGCCAGCAGCCAGCTGGGACAGCCCCAGCCCCAGCATTTT. V gene TRBV27 combines with J gene TRBJ1-5; 7 bases are a match to TRBD1. The germline V gene encodes CDR1 MNHEY and CDR2 SMNVEV (reference sequence). Trimming cost V 6 bases and J 7 bases; bases outside gene matches: 9. This CDR3 has 14 residues.

V gene TRBV7-2 combines with J gene TRBJ2-7; 7 bases agree with TRBD2. The length of the CDR3 is 14 residues. Trimming at V came to 3 bases and at J to 2 bases, leaving 4 bases not matched to a gene. CDR1 SGHTA and CDR2 FQGNSA come from the germline V gene. The CDR3 sequence is CASSFGGGAYEQYF. CDR3 DNA: TGTGCCAGCAGCTTTGGTGGGGGGGCCTACGAGCAGTACTTC.

With regard to this clone: Other DNA sequences of this sample code for an identical CDR3. DNA for the CDR3: TGCGCCAGCAGCCTGGGACAGGGAAGTCGGTCACCCCTCCACTTT. This gives the protein CASSLGQGSRSPLHF. The V gene is TRBV5-1, the J gene TRBJ1-6; the match to TRBD1 covers 9 bases. There are 15 residues in the CDR3. CDR1 is SGHRS, CDR2 YFSETQ, per germline. Trimming cost V 4 bases and J 10 bases; bases outside gene matches: 9.

Only one count was recorded for this clone. J is TRBJ2-1 and V is TRBV7-8; D might be TRBD1 (8 bases). CDR1 is SGHVS, CDR2 FQNEAQ, per germline. Trimming removed 5 bases at V and 9 bases at J, with 23 bases between. The CDR3 runs to 16 residues. This CDR3 is CASSGNRGRGTREQFF. CDR3 sequence (DNA): TGTGCCAGCAGCGGAAACAGGGGGAGGGGTACTCGTGAGCAGTTCTTC.

This rearrangement joins TRBV5-5 to TRBJ2-1; no firm D call. Germline V gene lookup returns CDR1 SGHKS and CDR2 YYEKEE (reference sequence). CDR3 length equals 15 residues. The germline V and J ends were trimmed by 1 base and 0 bases, with 8 bases remaining between them. The CDR3: CASSLFFNSYNEQFF. CDR3 bases: TGTGCCAGCAGCTTGTTCTTTAACTCCTACAATGAGCAGTTCTTC. Using reference TRBV5-5 and TRBJ2-1 for the parts outside the CDR3, the full variable domain is DAGVTQSPTHLIKTRGQQVTLRCSPISGHKSVSWYQQVLGQGPQFIFQYYEKEERGRGNFPDRFSARQFPNYSSELNVNALLLGDSALYLCASSLFFNSYNEQFFGPGTRLTVL.

This clone was detected only once. This chain links TRBV6-1 with TRBJ1-2, with D perhaps TRBD1 (6 bases). Germline CDR1 is MNHNS and CDR2 is SASEGT. Trimming removed 7 bases from V and 8 bases from J, with 17 bases in between. The CDR3 totals 13 residues. Written as DNA, the CDR3 is TGTGCCAGCATAACAGGGAACTATGGGGGCTACACCTTC. Translated: CASITGNYGGYTF.

The chain carries TRBV7-9 and TRBJ1-2; D unresolved. This CDR3 is built from 14 residues. Germline CDR1 reads SEHNR; CDR2 reads FQNEAQ (reference sequence). V was shortened by 4 bases and J by 5 bases, with 14 bases between the two germline ends. In nucleotides, the CDR3 is TGTGCCAGCAGCTCGAGGGTTTTAGGTTATGGCTACACCTTC. It yields the protein CASSSRVLGYGYTF. The entire variable domain, with the rest obtained from reference TRBV7-9 and TRBJ1-2, is as follows: DTGVSQNPRHKITKRGQNVTFRCDPISEHNRLYWYRQTLGQGPEFLTYFQNEAQLEKSRLLSDRFSAERPKGSFSTLEIQRTEQGDSAMYLCASSSRVLGYGYTFGSGTRLTVV.

The chain joins TRBV28 to TRBJ1-5; 7 bases match TRBD1. The V gene end was trimmed by 5 bases and the J gene end by 0 bases; junction bases not matched to a gene: 10. This CDR3 has 17 amino acids. Germline assignment: CDR1 MDHEN and CDR2 SYDVKM. The DNA for the CDR3 is TGTGCCAGCAGTCCCCGGCTGACAGGGAATAGCAATCAGCCCCAGCATTTT. Translating gives CASSPRLTGNSNQPQHF. Full variable domain (outside the CDR3, taken from reference TRBV28 and TRBJ1-5): DVKVTQSSRYLVKRTGEKVFLECVQDMDHENMFWYRQDPGLGLRLIYFSYDVKMKEKGDIPEGYSVSREKKERFSLILESASTNQTSMYLCASSPRLTGNSNQPQHFGDGTRLSIL.

This chain joins TRBV29-1 and TRBJ1-2; TRBD1 aligns across 7 bases. The CDR3 contains 13 residues. The ends lost 2 bases at V and 3 bases at J; junction bases unmatched: 3. Per the germline V gene, CDR1 is SQVTM and CDR2 is ANQGSEA. The CDR3 reads CSVEIQGDYGYTF. The CDR3 nucleotides read TGCAGCGTTGAAATCCAGGGGGACTATGGCTACACCTTC.

The rearrangement uses TRBV29-1 and TRBJ1-2; 9 bases line up with TRBD1. The CDR3 contains 12 residues. Trimming took 4 bases from V and 7 from J; bases not matched to a gene: 4. Germline CDR1 and CDR2: SQVTM and ANQGSEA. CDR3 nucleotide sequence: TGCAGCGTTGTACAGGGGGCGAGTGGCTACACCTTC. This translates into CSVVQGASGYTF. The full variable domain, with the rest looked up from reference TRBV29-1 and TRBJ1-2, is SAVISQKPSRDICQRGTSLTIQCQVDSQVTMMFWYRQQPGQSLTLIATANQGSEATYESGFVIDKFPISRPNLTFSTLTVSNMSPEDSSIYLCSVVQGASGYTFGSGTRLTVV.